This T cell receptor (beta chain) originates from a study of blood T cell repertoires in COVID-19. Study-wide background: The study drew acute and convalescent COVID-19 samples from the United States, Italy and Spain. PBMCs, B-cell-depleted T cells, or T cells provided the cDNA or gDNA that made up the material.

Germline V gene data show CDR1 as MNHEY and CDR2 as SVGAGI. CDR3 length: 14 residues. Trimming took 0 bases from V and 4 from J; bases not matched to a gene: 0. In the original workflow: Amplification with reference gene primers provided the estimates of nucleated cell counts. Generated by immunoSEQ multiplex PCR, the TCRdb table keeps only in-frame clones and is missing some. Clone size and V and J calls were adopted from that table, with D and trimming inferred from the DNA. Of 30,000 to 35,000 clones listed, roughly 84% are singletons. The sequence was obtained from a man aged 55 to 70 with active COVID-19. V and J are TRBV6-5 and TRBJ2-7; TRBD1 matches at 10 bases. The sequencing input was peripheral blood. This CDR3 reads CASSYSDRGYEQYF. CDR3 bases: TGTGCCAGCAGTTACTCGGACAGGGGGTACGAGCAGTACTTC.